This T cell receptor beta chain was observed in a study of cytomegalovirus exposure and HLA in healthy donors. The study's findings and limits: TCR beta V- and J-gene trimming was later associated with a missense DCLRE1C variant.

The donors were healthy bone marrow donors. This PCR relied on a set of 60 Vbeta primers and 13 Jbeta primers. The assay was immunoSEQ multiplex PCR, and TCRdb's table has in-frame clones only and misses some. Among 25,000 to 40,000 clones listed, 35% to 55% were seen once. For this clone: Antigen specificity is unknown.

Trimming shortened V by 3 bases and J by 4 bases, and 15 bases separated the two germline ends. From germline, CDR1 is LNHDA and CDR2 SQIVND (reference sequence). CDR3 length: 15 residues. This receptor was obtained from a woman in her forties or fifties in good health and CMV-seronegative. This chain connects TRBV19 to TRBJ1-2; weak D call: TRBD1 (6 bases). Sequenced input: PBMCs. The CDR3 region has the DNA TGTGCCAGTAGTATTCGTTTGGGCAGGGGCTATGGCTACACCTTC. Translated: CASSIRLGRGYGYTF.